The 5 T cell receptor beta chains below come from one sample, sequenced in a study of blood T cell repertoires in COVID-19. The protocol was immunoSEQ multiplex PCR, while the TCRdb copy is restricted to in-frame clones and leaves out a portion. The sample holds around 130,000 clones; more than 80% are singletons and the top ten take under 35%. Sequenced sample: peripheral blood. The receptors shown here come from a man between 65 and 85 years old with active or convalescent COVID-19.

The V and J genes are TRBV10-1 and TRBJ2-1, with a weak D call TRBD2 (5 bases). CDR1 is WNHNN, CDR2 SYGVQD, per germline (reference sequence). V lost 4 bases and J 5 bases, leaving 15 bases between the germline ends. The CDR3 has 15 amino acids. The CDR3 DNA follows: TGCGCCAGCAGTGCTTTGGGGAGTCGGGACAATGAGCAGTTCTTC. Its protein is CASSALGSRDNEQFF.

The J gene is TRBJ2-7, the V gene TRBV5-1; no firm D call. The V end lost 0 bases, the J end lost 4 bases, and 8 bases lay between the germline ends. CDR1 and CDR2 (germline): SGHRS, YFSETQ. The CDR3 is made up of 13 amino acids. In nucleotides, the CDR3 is TGCGCCAGCAGCTTGGAATCTCGGTACGAGCAGTACTTC. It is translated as CASSLESRYEQYF. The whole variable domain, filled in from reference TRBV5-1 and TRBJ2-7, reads KAGVTQTPRYLIKTRGQQVTLSCSPISGHRSVSWYQQTPGQGLQFLFEYFSETQRNKGNFPGRFSGRQFSNSRSEMNVSTLELGDSALYLCASSLESRYEQYFGPGTRLTVT.

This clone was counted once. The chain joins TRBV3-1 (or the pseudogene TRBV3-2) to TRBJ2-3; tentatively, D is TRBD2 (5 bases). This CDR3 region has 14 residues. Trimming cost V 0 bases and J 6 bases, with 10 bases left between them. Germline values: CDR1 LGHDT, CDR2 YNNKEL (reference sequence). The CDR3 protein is CASSQDRRGDTQYF. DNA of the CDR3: TGTGCCAGCAGCCAAGATAGGCGAGGGGATACGCAGTATTTT.

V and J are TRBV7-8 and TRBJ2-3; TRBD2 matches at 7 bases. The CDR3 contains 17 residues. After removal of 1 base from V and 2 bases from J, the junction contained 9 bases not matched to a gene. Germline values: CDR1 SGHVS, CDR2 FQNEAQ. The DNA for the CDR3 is TGTGCCAGCAGCTTAGGACTGGCTAGCGGAATCACAGATACGCAGTATTTT. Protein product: CASSLGLASGITDTQYF.

The CDR3 DNA reads TGTGCCAGCAGCATACAGGAGAACACTGAAGCTTTCTTT. Its protein product is CASSIQENTEAFF. The genes are TRBV27 and TRBJ1-1; TRBD1 might be the D (5 bases). CDR3 length: 13 amino acids. CDR1 and CDR2 from the germline V gene are MNHEY and SMNVEV (reference sequence). Trimming removed 6 bases at V and 1 base at J, with 9 bases between.